Listed below are T cell receptor beta chains from one sample, sequenced in a study of T cells in Graves' hyperthyroidism and ophthalmopathy. TCRdb processed the multiplex PCR reads anew with MiXCR; each CDR3 protein has one entry. The sample lists tens of thousands of distinct CDR3 sequences, around 48% occurring once. The sample consisted of blood. These TCRs come from a woman aged 45-65 years with Graves' ophthalmopathy. Each CDR3 is given with its conserved first and last residue. The D gene is left open where the match is weak.

d_gene: TRBD1
v_gene: TRBV12-3/TRBV12-4
j_gene: TRBJ2-5
CDR3aa: CASSTRSGTALETQYF

d_gene: .
v_gene: TRBV7-2
j_gene: TRBJ2-7
CDR3aa: CASSFYICSSGLAGAEQYF

d_gene: .
v_gene: TRBV29-1
j_gene: TRBJ1-2
CDR3aa: CSGGGGNYGYTF

d_gene: TRBD1
v_gene: TRBV7-2
j_gene: TRBJ1-4
CDR3aa: CASSSQGSHNEKLFF

d_gene: .
v_gene: TRBV2
j_gene: TRBJ1-1
CDR3aa: CASSDDRTEAFF

d_gene: .
v_gene: TRBV19
j_gene: TRBJ2-3
CDR3aa: CASRQSGDTQYF

d_gene: .
v_gene: TRBV6-6
j_gene: TRBJ2-2
CDR3aa: CACSYDLTTGELFF

d_gene: .
v_gene: TRBV20-1
j_gene: TRBJ2-7
CDR3aa: CSARTAYEQYF

d_gene: .
v_gene: TRBV7-6
j_gene: TRBJ1-4
CDR3aa: CASISRVWWKLFF

d_gene: .
v_gene: TRBV10-2
j_gene: TRBJ2-2
CDR3aa: CASSAGRITGELFF

d_gene: .
v_gene: TRBV6-2/TRBV6-3
j_gene: TRBJ2-5
CDR3aa: CASSIRRQETQYF

d_gene: TRBD1
v_gene: TRBV29-1
j_gene: TRBJ1-2
CDR3aa: CSGSGTDYGYTF

d_gene: .
v_gene: TRBV20-1
j_gene: TRBJ2-3
CDR3aa: CSARDRWGTTDTQYF

d_gene: .
v_gene: TRBV20-1
j_gene: TRBJ2-7
CDR3aa: CSARTSVAPLEQYF

d_gene: TRBD2
v_gene: TRBV25-1
j_gene: TRBJ2-3
CDR3aa: CASSGERGSTDTQYF

d_gene: TRBD1
v_gene: TRBV11-1
j_gene: TRBJ2-7
CDR3aa: CASRPGQGLNYEQYF

d_gene: TRBD1
v_gene: TRBV20-1
j_gene: TRBJ1-6
CDR3aa: CSATAGQAYNSPLHF

d_gene: TRBD1
v_gene: TRBV10-3
j_gene: TRBJ2-1
CDR3aa: CAISESGTGPYNEQFF

d_gene: .
v_gene: TRBV5-6
j_gene: TRBJ2-5
CDR3aa: CASRWTEQETQYF

d_gene: .
v_gene: TRBV9
j_gene: TRBJ2-1
CDR3aa: CASSVEGRGEQFF

d_gene: .
v_gene: TRBV19
j_gene: TRBJ2-6
CDR3aa: CASSKGRGSGANVLTF

d_gene: TRBD2
v_gene: TRBV4-2
j_gene: TRBJ2-1
CDR3aa: CASSQVAGNEQFF

d_gene: .
v_gene: TRBV27
j_gene: TRBJ1-1
CDR3aa: CASSFSLNTEAFF

d_gene: .
v_gene: TRBV19
j_gene: TRBJ2-7
CDR3aa: CASSGTHYEQYF

d_gene: TRBD2
v_gene: TRBV7-8
j_gene: TRBJ2-1
CDR3aa: CASSLPLAGGFNEQFF

d_gene: .
v_gene: TRBV7-6
j_gene: TRBJ2-2
CDR3aa: CATTNTGELFF

d_gene: .
v_gene: TRBV5-6
j_gene: TRBJ2-5
CDR3aa: CASSLGGATETQYF

d_gene: .
v_gene: TRBV24-1
j_gene: TRBJ2-5
CDR3aa: CATSGRLETQYF

d_gene: .
v_gene: TRBV5-1
j_gene: TRBJ1-3
CDR3aa: CASSLAWGSGNTIYF

d_gene: TRBD1
v_gene: TRBV19
j_gene: TRBJ2-7
CDR3aa: CASSAGQDYEQYF

d_gene: .
v_gene: TRBV7-3
j_gene: TRBJ2-7
CDR3aa: CASSTGQPRNEQQVYEQYF

d_gene: .
v_gene: TRBV6-5
j_gene: TRBJ2-1
CDR3aa: CASSTPPYRGGNEQFF

d_gene: TRBD2
v_gene: TRBV10-1
j_gene: TRBJ2-1
CDR3aa: CASSGGLAGGSNEQFF

d_gene: .
v_gene: TRBV20-1
j_gene: TRBJ1-2
CDR3aa: CSASRASYGYTF

d_gene: .
v_gene: TRBV7-8
j_gene: TRBJ2-1
CDR3aa: CASSPSGGAIYNEQFF

d_gene: TRBD1
v_gene: TRBV2
j_gene: TRBJ1-5
CDR3aa: CASGRGQGSQPQHF

d_gene: TRBD2
v_gene: TRBV5-1
j_gene: TRBJ2-3
CDR3aa: CASSEEREGDTQYF

d_gene: .
v_gene: TRBV5-1
j_gene: TRBJ1-2
CDR3aa: CTSRLTGAEGGYTF

d_gene: TRBD2
v_gene: TRBV2
j_gene: TRBJ2-1
CDR3aa: CASSVTSGRNEQFF

d_gene: TRBD2
v_gene: TRBV2
j_gene: TRBJ2-3
CDR3aa: CASSSRTSGSLTDTQYF